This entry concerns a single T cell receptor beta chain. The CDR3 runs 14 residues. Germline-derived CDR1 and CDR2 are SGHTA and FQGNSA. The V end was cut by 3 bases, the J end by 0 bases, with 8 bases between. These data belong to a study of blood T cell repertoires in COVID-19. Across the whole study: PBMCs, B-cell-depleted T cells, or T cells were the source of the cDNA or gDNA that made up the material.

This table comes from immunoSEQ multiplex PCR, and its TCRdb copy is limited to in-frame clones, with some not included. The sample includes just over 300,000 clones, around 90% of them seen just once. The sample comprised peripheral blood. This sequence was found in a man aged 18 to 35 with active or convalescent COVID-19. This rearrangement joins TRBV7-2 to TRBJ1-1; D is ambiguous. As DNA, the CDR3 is TGTGCCAGCAGCTTCTCGGTCATGAACACTGAAGCTTTCTTT. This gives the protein CASSFSVMNTEAFF.